These 4 T cell receptor beta chains came from one sample sequenced in a study of identical twins. Each CDR3 protein is one row after TCRdb ran MiXCR on the 5' RACE reads. This sample has roughly 480,000 distinct CDR3 sequences, with 20% to 25% found just once. The same specimen was also included in a second study, on T cells expressing NK-cell markers.

The sequenced sample consisted of CD4+ T cells sorted from blood. Source of these receptors: a young woman in good health.

The table lists this clonotype with a few counts. V and J are TRBV25-1 and TRBJ2-2, with 8 bases matching TRBD1. V shed 3 bases and J 6 bases; nucleotides not matched to a gene: 9. The CDR3 length is 16 residues. The V gene's germline CDR1 is MGHDK and CDR2 SYGVNS. CDR3 DNA: TGTGCCAGCAGTGACCCCCGACAGGGGAGGTCCGGGGAGCTGTTTTTT. Protein sequence: CASSDPRQGRSGELFF.

V usage is TRBV7-9 and J usage is TRBJ2-2; perhaps TRBD1 as D (5 bases). CDR1 is SEHNR and CDR2 is FQNEAQ in the germline V gene (reference sequence). This CDR3 has 14 residues. Trimming took 11 bases from V and 1 from J, leaving 14 bases between them. Written as DNA, the CDR3 is TGTGCCGGGGCGTGGCAACAGAACACCGGGGAGCTGTTTTTT. This translates into CAGAWQQNTGELFF.

The V and J genes are TRBV25-1 and TRBJ2-7, with D uncertain. The ends were cut back, 4 bases at V and 2 bases at J, with 12 bases in the middle. This CDR3 contains 14 residues. Germline V gives CDR1 MGHDK, CDR2 SYGVNS. CDR3: CASSGPRVPYEQYF. The CDR3 DNA sequence: TGTGCCAGCAGTGGCCCTCGAGTTCCCTACGAGCAGTACTTC.

The rearrangement links TRBV7-8 to TRBJ2-1; 14 bases are a match to TRBD2. Germline V gives CDR1 SGHVS, CDR2 FQNEAQ. The CDR3 extends over 15 amino acids. V was pared by 4 bases and J by 9 bases, with 5 bases of the junction left unmatched. CDR3 DNA sequence: TGTGCCAGCAGCTCCGGGACTAGCGGGAGTGTTGAGCAGTTCTTC. Its translation is CASSSGTSGSVEQFF.